A single sample gave rise to the 11 T cell receptor beta chains below, sequenced in a study of technical replicates of blood from several donors (TCRdb year 2017). The library relied on the immunoSEQ multiplex PCR assay. Entries here come from immuneACCESS through TCRdb and include only in-frame sequences with V and J called. Some clones fail to appear in such tables; in the studies checked, an unresolved V gene covers under half of the shortfall, and the cause of the remainder is unknown. The sample contains 60,000 to 90,000 clones, roughly 90% of them found a single time. Roughly 0.4% of the sample is held by the ten biggest clonotypes. The specimen sequenced was T cells isolated from PBMCs. Receptors originate from a human donor in good health.

The rearrangement joins TRBV29-1 to TRBJ2-7; TRBD2 matches 13 bases. With 7 bases clipped from V and 6 bases from J, the junction kept 6 bases outside the gene matches. Germline CDR1 and CDR2: SQVTM and ANQGSEA. CDR3 length equals 13 residues. The CDR3 sequence: CSARTSGSTEQYF. The DNA of the CDR3 is TGCAGCGCTCGGACTAGCGGGAGTACCGAGCAGTACTTC.

This sequence joins TRBV7-2 and TRBJ2-5, with D possibly TRBD2 on 7 matching bases. The V and J ends lost 4 bases and 2 bases respectively, with 20 bases between them. The CDR3 spans 17 residues. Germline V gives CDR1 SGHTA, CDR2 FQGNSA. The CDR3 bases are TGTGCCAGCAGCTCTTTAGCTGGGGGGGGGCCACAAGAGACCCAGTACTTC. Its translation: CASSSLAGGGPQETQYF.

V and J are TRBV4-3 and TRBJ2-5, with a weak D call TRBD2 (5 bases). CDR3 length: 15 amino acids. CDR1 is LGHNA, CDR2 YSLEER, per germline. V lost 4 bases and J 2 bases, leaving 14 bases between the germline ends. CDR3 amino acids: CASSLTTRTQETQYF. For the CDR3, the DNA is TGCGCCAGCAGCCTTACCACGCGGACTCAAGAGACCCAGTACTTC.

This sequence joins TRBV18 and TRBJ2-7, with 7 bases matching TRBD1. The germline CDR1 and CDR2 sequences are KGHSH and LQKENI. The ends lost 2 bases at V and 1 base at J; junction bases unmatched: 11. The CDR3 consists of 17 residues. The CDR3 sequence: CASSPVDRATSSYEQYF. The CDR3 DNA follows: TGTGCCAGCTCACCAGTTGACAGGGCAACATCTTCCTACGAGCAGTACTTC.

This CDR3 is CASSWNQGGIQYF. DNA for the CDR3: TGTGCCAGCAGTTGGAATCAGGGGGGCATTCAGTACTTC. V gene TRBV27 combines with J gene TRBJ2-4, with TRBD1 as a possible D gene (7 bases). This CDR3 comprises 13 residues. Germline CDR1 is MNHEY and CDR2 is SMNVEV (reference sequence). Trimming stripped 4 bases from V and 9 bases from J, with 13 bases between.

The V gene is TRBV7-9, the J gene TRBJ1-1; unclear D gene. In germline, CDR1 is SEHNR, CDR2 FQNEAQ (reference sequence). Trimming stripped 2 bases from V and 3 bases from J, with 7 bases between. The CDR3 consists of 13 residues. This chain's CDR3 is CASSLRGYTEAFF. CDR3 coding DNA: TGTGCCAGCAGCTTACGGGGATACACTGAAGCTTTCTTT.

The rearrangement uses TRBV6-6 and TRBJ1-2; no definite D call. Trimming took off 5 bases at V and 5 bases at J, with 9 bases between the two ends. Germline V gene sequence: CDR1 MNHNY, CDR2 SVGAGI (reference sequence). CDR3 length: 12 amino acids. CDR3 loop: CASSARDYGYTF. In nucleotides, the CDR3 is TGTGCCAGCAGTGCCCGGGATTATGGCTACACCTTC.

This clone was observed a single time. The rearrangement uses TRBV19 and TRBJ2-7; tentatively, D is TRBD2 (5 bases). V lost 3 bases to trimming and J lost 0 bases, with 12 bases between them. This CDR3 has 15 residues. Germline V gene sequence: CDR1 LNHDA, CDR2 SQIVND (reference sequence). CDR3 coding DNA: TGTGCCAGTAGTATCGCTAGCAGTAACTCCTACGAGCAGTACTTC. It is translated as CASSIASSNSYEQYF.

This chain's CDR3 is CASRRQGLSYEQYF. The DNA of the CDR3 is TGTGCCAGCAGGAGACAGGGTCTCTCCTACGAGCAGTACTTC. The V call is TRBV28, the J call TRBJ2-7, with 7 bases fitting TRBD1. The germline gives CDR1 MDHEN, CDR2 SYDVKM. V gave up 6 bases and J gave up 0 bases; unmatched junction bases: 5. This CDR3 has 14 amino acids.

The chain employs TRBV9 and TRBJ2-4, with a tentative D call TRBD2 (5 bases). Looked up from germline, CDR1 is SGDLS and CDR2 is YYNGEE. CDR3 size: 14 residues. Trimming cost V 4 bases and J 8 bases, with 16 bases left between them. The CDR3 here is CASSTDGVSDIQYF. The CDR3 bases are TGTGCCAGCAGCACAGACGGGGTAAGCGACATTCAGTACTTC. Full variable domain (rest looked up from reference TRBV9 and TRBJ2-4): DSGVTQTPKHLITATGQRVTLRCSPRSGDLSVYWYQQSLDQGLQFLIQYYNGEERAKGNILERFSAQQFPDLHSELNLSSLELGDSALYFCASSTDGVSDIQYFGAGTRLSVL.

The rearrangement uses TRBV7-9 and TRBJ1-2; 7 bases align to TRBD1. The CDR3 loop spans 15 amino acids. Germline V lookup: CDR1 SEHNR, CDR2 FQNEAQ (reference sequence). The V and J ends lost 5 bases and 4 bases, in that order; junction bases with no gene match: 10. The CDR3 spells CASSPTWTGVYGYTF. CDR3 DNA sequence: TGTGCCAGCAGCCCCACATGGACAGGCGTCTATGGCTACACCTTC.